The present TCR beta chain was sequenced within a study of HIV-infected patients and healthy controls. Many counts were recorded for this clonotype. Antigen specificity is unknown. Findings and limits, study-wide: Study cohorts differed slightly in age and sex, but this did not explain diversity differences.

Alpha and beta constant-region primers primed reverse transcription of about 0.5 ug RNA. Each of the alpha and beta chains got its own library through chain-specific third strand synthesis with indices. Two random hexamers, added before amplification and joined, formed each molecule's 12-nucleotide barcode. After a brief PCR adding P5, P7 and a second index, about 24 amplification cycles followed. MiXCR, applied by TCRdb to the 5' RACE reads, yields one record per CDR3 protein. The sample yields about 13,000 distinct CDR3 sequences, about a tenth seen once. There are 18 residues in the CDR3. Germline CDR1 reads WNHNN; CDR2 reads SYGVQD (reference sequence). The trim removed 0 bases at V and 2 bases at J, leaving 6 bases unmatched. Whole blood was used without fractionation, so all unsorted peripheral T cells were included.

Sequencing was done on a sample of blood. The chain links TRBV10-1 to TRBJ2-3, with TRBD2 matching over 12 bases. The TCR comes from an adult in good health. CDR3: CASSESAASGRATDTQYF. The CDR3 region has the DNA TGCGCCAGCAGTGAGTCGGCGGCTAGCGGGAGGGCCACAGATACGCAGTATTTT.